The next 25 T cell receptor beta chains were all read from a single sample in a study of shared clonotypes between healthy human individuals. The method was immunoSEQ multiplex PCR; TCRdb's version includes in-frame clones alone and lacks a portion of them. The repertoire consists of approximately 250,000 clones, with under 80% occurring once and the leading ten covering over 8.5%. The sequenced sample consisted of memory CD4+ T cells sorted from blood. Documented subset: CD45RA-negative fraction. The source of these receptors is a man between 25 and 39 years old in good health.

The genes are TRBV6-5 and TRBJ2-5, with 9 bases fitting TRBD1. Germline assignment: CDR1 MNHEY and CDR2 SVGAGI. V shed 7 bases and J 9 bases; nucleotides not matched to a gene: 6. The CDR3 length is 12 residues. CDR3 DNA sequence: TGTGCCAGCAACGGACAGGGGTCCGCCCAGTACTTC. This sequence encodes CASNGQGSAQYF.

The genes are TRBV5-4 and TRBJ2-5; 7 bases are shared with TRBD1. From germline, CDR1 is SGHNT and CDR2 YYREEE (reference sequence). This CDR3 is 16 amino acids long. Losses at the gene ends were 0 bases for V and 3 bases for J; bases not matched to a gene: 8. DNA for the CDR3: TGTGCCAGCAGCTTGGGAGGGGGACAGACTGAAGAGACCCAGTACTTC. It translates to CASSLGGGQTEETQYF.

The chain links TRBV10-3 to TRBJ1-1; tentative D call: TRBD1 (6 bases). CDR3 length equals 13 residues. With 10 bases removed from V and 1 base from J, the gap between germline ends came to 13 bases. The V gene's germline CDR1 is ENHRY and CDR2 SYGVKD. CDR3 coding DNA: TGTGCCACCTCGGGACACCAGAACACTGAAGCTTTCTTT. It codes for CATSGHQNTEAFF.

The chain combines TRBV5-1 with TRBJ2-5; 8 bases align to TRBD1. Germline values: CDR1 SGHRS, CDR2 YFSETQ. Trimming at V came to 4 bases and at J to 2 bases, leaving 7 bases not matched to a gene. The CDR3 loop spans 15 amino acids. The CDR3 spells CASSPDRASQETQYF. In DNA, the CDR3 is TGCGCCAGCAGCCCGGACAGGGCTTCGCAAGAGACCCAGTACTTC. The full variable domain, in which reference TRBV5-1 and TRBJ2-5 provide the parts outside the CDR3, is KAGVTQTPRYLIKTRGQQVTLSCSPISGHRSVSWYQQTPGQGLQFLFEYFSETQRNKGNFPGRFSGRQFSNSRSEMNVSTLELGDSALYLCASSPDRASQETQYFGPGTRLLVL.

The chain has TRBV10-3 and TRBJ1-4, with unresolved D. This CDR3 is 13 amino acids long. The V gene's germline CDR1 is ENHRY and CDR2 SYGVKD. Trimming shortened V by 8 bases and J by 6 bases, and 13 bases separated the two germline ends. In nucleotides, the CDR3 is TGTGCCATCGGGTCCACCGGCCATGAAAAACTGTTTTTT. It translates to CAIGSTGHEKLFF.

This rearrangement joins TRBV19 to TRBJ2-2; 8 nucleotides match TRBD2. There are 16 residues in the CDR3. In germline, CDR1 is LNHDA, CDR2 SQIVND (reference sequence). V dropped 4 bases and J dropped 10; count of bases not matched to a gene: 14. The CDR3 region is CASSTPRGLVELELFF. The CDR3 nucleotides read TGTGCCAGTAGTACACCCCGGGGACTAGTAGAATTGGAGCTGTTTTTT.

The chain carries TRBV25-1 and TRBJ2-4; D not resolved. This CDR3 has 14 residues. Germline V gene sequence: CDR1 MGHDK, CDR2 SYGVNS. The V end lost 4 bases, the J end lost 2 bases, and 9 bases lay between the germline ends. CDR3 nucleotides: TGTGCCAGCAGTGGGGCTGGGTCCAAAAACATTCAGTACTTC. It yields the protein CASSGAGSKNIQYF.

The J gene is TRBJ1-2, the V gene TRBV9; TRBD1 might be the D (5 bases). Per the germline V gene, CDR1 is SGDLS and CDR2 is YYNGEE. There are 14 residues in the CDR3. V lost 4 bases, J lost 2 bases, and 12 bases lay in between. CDR3 in DNA: TGTGCCAGCAGCCTCCAGGGCGTCAACTATGGCTACACCTTC. Its protein is CASSLQGVNYGYTF.

The V call is TRBV23-1, the J call TRBJ1-5; 9 bases align to TRBD1. TRBV23-1 is marked as an open reading frame, function uncertain. J gave up 0 bases and V 1 base, and 10 bases lay outside the gene matches. There are 19 residues in the CDR3. The CDR3 spells CASSQWDRASPYSNQPQHF. CDR3 in DNA: TGCGCCAGCAGTCAATGGGACAGGGCTTCCCCTTATAGCAATCAGCCCCAGCATTTT.

This clone was detected a few times. The V gene is TRBV9, the J gene TRBJ2-7; D may match TRBD1 or TRBD2 (5 bases each). The CDR3 covers 15 residues. V was cut by 0 bases and J by 7 bases, with 17 bases left in between. CDR1 and CDR2 from the germline V gene are SGDLS and YYNGEE. The CDR3 nucleotides read TGTGCCAGCAGCGTAGTATGGGACCCACGGAGGGAGCAGTACTTC. This translates into CASSVVWDPRREQYF. Looking up the rest from reference TRBV9 and TRBJ2-7 gives the full variable domain: DSGVTQTPKHLITATGQRVTLRCSPRSGDLSVYWYQQSLDQGLQFLIQYYNGEERAKGNILERFSAQQFPDLHSELNLSSLELGDSALYFCASSVVWDPRREQYFGPGTRLTVT.

This chain links TRBV4-1 with TRBJ2-3; 9 bases map to TRBD2. CDR3 length: 15 residues. After removal of 1 base from V and 5 bases from J, the junction contained 4 bases not matched to a gene. Germline CDR1 reads MGHRA; CDR2 reads YSYEKL. The CDR3 spells CASSQAAGGGDTQYF. CDR3 coding DNA: TGCGCCAGCAGCCAAGCAGCGGGAGGAGGAGATACGCAGTATTTT.

This clone was observed a few times. The DNA of the CDR3 is TGTGCCAGCAGCTTAGGCGACTATGGCTACACCTTC. This codes for CASSLGDYGYTF. The chain couples TRBV7-2 to TRBJ1-2; D uncertain. With 1 base removed from V and 3 bases from J, the gap between germline ends came to 3 bases. CDR3 length equals 12 residues. The germline V gene encodes CDR1 SGHTA and CDR2 FQGNSA.

The rearrangement joins TRBV7-2 to TRBJ2-1, with 8 bases lining up with TRBD2. This CDR3 is 17 amino acids long. The trim removed 2 bases at V and 1 base at J, leaving 7 bases unmatched. Looked up from germline, CDR1 is SGHTA and CDR2 is FQGNSA. CDR3 protein: CASSLSGSPYSYNEQFF. The CDR3 bases are TGTGCCAGCAGCTTAAGCGGGAGCCCCTATTCCTACAATGAGCAGTTCTTC.

This clone was counted only a few times. The rearrangement uses TRBV6-9 and TRBJ2-3, with TRBD2 matching over 9 bases. The CDR3 is 17 residues long. The V segment lost 0 bases and the J segment 1 base; nucleotides outside the gene matches: 5. From germline, CDR1 is MNHGY and CDR2 SVAAGI. The DNA of the CDR3 is TGTGCCAGCAGTTATTCTAGGGCGGGAGGGTGCACAGATACGCAGTATTTT. Its translation is CASSYSRAGGCTDTQYF.

The chain joins TRBV5-5 to TRBJ2-7, with D possibly matching TRBD2 (5 bases). Germline assignment: CDR1 SGHKS and CDR2 YYEKEE (reference sequence). The CDR3 loop spans 15 amino acids. V lost 0 bases and J lost 4, with 14 bases in between. The CDR3 loop reads CASSLGATLDYEQYF. CDR3 bases: TGTGCCAGCAGCTTGGGGGCGACACTAGATTACGAGCAGTACTTC.

A word on this clone: One junction end disagrees with the germline gene, perhaps due to a read error. This chain connects TRBV6-5 to TRBJ1-2; D gene unclear. This CDR3 is 13 amino acids long. Germline CDR1 is MNHEY and CDR2 is SVGAGI. The CDR3 sequence is CASSPTTTSARLF. Here the CDR3 DNA reads TGTGCCAGCAGTCCCACCACCACTTCGGCAAGACTCTTC.

The chain couples TRBV19 to TRBJ2-7; no firm D call. V was shortened by 0 bases and J by 4 bases, with 7 bases between the two germline ends. CDR3 size: 13 residues. CDR1 and CDR2 (germline): LNHDA, SQIVND (reference sequence). CDR3 in amino acids: CASSIDWGYEQYF. The CDR3 DNA sequence: TGTGCCAGTAGTATAGATTGGGGTTACGAGCAGTACTTC. Supplemented by reference TRBV19 and TRBJ2-7, the full variable domain reads DGGITQSPKYLFRKEGQNVTLSCEQNLNHDAMYWYRQDPGQGLRLIYYSQIVNDFQKGDIAEGYSVSREKKESFPLTVTSAQKNPTAFYLCASSIDWGYEQYFGPGTRLTVT.

This clone was detected once. The V gene is TRBV7-9, the J gene TRBJ1-1, with 11 bases that match TRBD1. This CDR3 spans 17 amino acids. CDR1 and CDR2 (germline): SEHNR, FQNEAQ (reference sequence). The trim removed 8 bases at V and 4 bases at J, leaving 15 bases unmatched. CDR3 DNA sequence: TGTGCCAGCGCGGGACAGGGGGTCCTGTGGGGTTTCACTGAAGCTTTCTTT. Amino acids: CASAGQGVLWGFTEAFF.

The chain has TRBV7-6 and TRBJ2-7; D unclear. The V gene lost 5 bases and the J gene lost 2 bases, with 7 bases spanning the gap. Germline CDR1 SGHVS, CDR2 FNYEAQ. The CDR3 has 12 amino acids. This CDR3 is CASSPNTYEQYF. CDR3 nucleotides: TGTGCCAGCAGCCCCAACACCTACGAGCAGTACTTC.

The rearrangement joins TRBV5-1 to TRBJ1-3; D gene ambiguous. V lost 0 bases, J lost 0 bases, and 7 bases lay in between. Germline lookup yields CDR1 SGHRS and CDR2 YFSETQ. This CDR3 has 15 amino acids. This CDR3 is CASSLEWGSGNTIYF. The DNA of the CDR3 is TGCGCCAGCAGCTTGGAATGGGGCTCTGGAAACACCATATATTTT.

J is TRBJ2-3 and V is TRBV20-1; the D is unclear. Trimming took off 5 bases at V and 0 bases at J, with 3 bases between the two ends. Germline V CDR1 and CDR2: DFQATT, SNEGSKA (reference sequence). The CDR3 has 11 residues. CDR3 DNA: TGCAGTGCTCTGAGCACAGATACGCAGTATTTT. It codes for CSALSTDTQYF.

About this clone: Other DNA sequences within the sample encode an identical CDR3. The V and J genes are TRBV1 and TRBJ2-7; TRBD2, the table's D call, was not compared with the DNA. TRBV1 is reported as a pseudogene. This CDR3 is 19 amino acids long. CDR3 residues: CTSSQVGGEGGGKGDEQYF. The CDR3 region has the DNA TGCACCAGCAGCCAAGTAGGAGGGGAGGGGGGCGGGAAGGGGGACGAGCAGTACTTC.

This clone was observed once. The chain employs TRBV11-3 and TRBJ2-7; D perhaps matches TRBD2 (6 bases). V dropped 1 base and J dropped 2 bases, with 12 bases sitting between them. This CDR3 has 15 amino acids. Germline V lookup: CDR1 SGHNT, CDR2 YENEEA. The chain's CDR3 is CASSLGASATYEQYF. Written as DNA, the CDR3 is TGTGCCAGCAGCTTAGGAGCTAGCGCCACCTACGAGCAGTACTTC.

Concerning this clone: This same CDR3 is encoded by further DNA sequences in the sample. The chain is built from TRBV5-8 and TRBJ1-5; TRBD1 agrees at 7 bases. V gave up 4 bases and J gave up 0 bases; unmatched junction bases: 4. Per germline, CDR1 SGHTS and CDR2 YDEGEE. This CDR3 contains 15 residues. CDR3 amino acids: CASSAGTDSNQPQHF. CDR3 bases: TGTGCCAGCAGCGCCGGGACAGATAGCAATCAGCCCCAGCATTTT.

This clone has a single count. The genes are TRBV20-1 and TRBJ1-1, with D hard to call. CDR1 and CDR2 (germline): DFQATT, SNEGSKA (reference sequence). Trimming removed 0 bases at V and 11 bases at J, with 10 bases between. This CDR3 region has 11 residues. The CDR3 loop reads CSARDGSKAFF. In nucleotides, the CDR3 is TGCAGTGCTAGAGACGGCTCGAAGGCTTTCTTT.